This TCR beta chain stems from a study of blood T cell repertoires in COVID-19. As for the study in general: COVID-19 samples, acute and convalescent, were from the United States, Italy and Spain.

The CDR3 is 11 amino acids. Germline CDR1 MDHEN, CDR2 SYDVKM. V was clipped by 11 bases and J by 4 bases, with 12 bases between them. The data were produced by immunoSEQ multiplex PCR, yet TCRdb's version contains in-frame clones alone and is incomplete. The sample shows a few hundred thousand clones, roughly 80% of them seen only once. The specimen was PBMCs or T cells enriched from blood (not recorded which). This chain uses TRBV28 with TRBJ2-7, with a weak D call TRBD1 (6 bases). This sequence was found in a man aged 45-65 years who had recovered from COVID-19. CDR3 in DNA: TGTGCCTCCAGACAGGTTTACGAGCAGTACTTC. Residues: CASRQVYEQYF.